This T cell receptor (beta chain) originates from a study of human T cells and chemical hapten exposure. Study overall: Read at 6 days, the patch tests placed 0.01% DPC on the upper back.

Stated time point: patch test 1, 2 weeks after DPC sensitization. Documented treatment: therapeutic diphenylcyclopropenone sensitization with weekly scalp DPC. This clonotype was seen repeatedly, ten times or more. Its antigen is unidentified. Study-level points and caveats: Donors were affected by alopecia, so their immune reaction might vary from that of healthy individuals.

TCRdb recomputed calls from the RACE reads with MiXCR, one row per CDR3 protein. The profile shows tens of thousands of distinct CDR3 sequences, about 7.5% of them singletons. The CDR3 runs to 16 residues. Looked up from germline, CDR1 is MNHEY and CDR2 is SMNVEV (reference sequence). Trimming stripped 2 bases from V and 1 base from J, with 11 bases between. The V call is TRBV27, the J call TRBJ2-2, with a possible D match to TRBD1 (6 bases). The receptor comes from a young woman with alopecia areata. Some clones in this sample may be carry-over from other donors' samples. Material: whole blood, obtained in connection with sensitization to the hapten diphenylcyclopropenone (DPC). The CDR3 coding sequence is TGTGCCAGCAGTTTACTCGGGACACTGAACACCGGGGAGCTGTTTTTT. Protein: CASSLLGTLNTGELFF.